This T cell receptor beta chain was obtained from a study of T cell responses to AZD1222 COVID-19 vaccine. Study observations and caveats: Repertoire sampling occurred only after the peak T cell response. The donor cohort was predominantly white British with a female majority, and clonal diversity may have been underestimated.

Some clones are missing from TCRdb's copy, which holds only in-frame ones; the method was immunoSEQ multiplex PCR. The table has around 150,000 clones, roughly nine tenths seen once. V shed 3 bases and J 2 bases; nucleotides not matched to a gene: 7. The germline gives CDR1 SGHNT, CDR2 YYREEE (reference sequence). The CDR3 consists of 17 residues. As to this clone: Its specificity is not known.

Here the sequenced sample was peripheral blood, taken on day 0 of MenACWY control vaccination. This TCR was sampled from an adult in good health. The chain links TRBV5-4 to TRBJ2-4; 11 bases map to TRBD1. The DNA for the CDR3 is TGTGCCAGCAGCTATCTGGGACAGGGGGTCCCCAAAAACATTCAGTACTTC. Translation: CASSYLGQGVPKNIQYF.